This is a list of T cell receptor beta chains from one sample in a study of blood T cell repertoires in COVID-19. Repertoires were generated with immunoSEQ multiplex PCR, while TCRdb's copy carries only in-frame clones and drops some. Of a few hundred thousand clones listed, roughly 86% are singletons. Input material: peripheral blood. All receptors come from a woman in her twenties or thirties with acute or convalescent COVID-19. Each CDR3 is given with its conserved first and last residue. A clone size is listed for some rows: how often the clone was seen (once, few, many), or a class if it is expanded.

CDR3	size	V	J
CAWSPGQGVGEQYF	NA	TRBV30	TRBJ2-7
CASSPTTLSYEQYF	NA	TRBV4-3	TRBJ2-7
CSVEAPYEQYF	NA	TRBV29-1	TRBJ2-7
CASSYVSGSEEQFF	few	TRBV5-1	TRBJ2-1
CASSLWEAGVNTEAFF	NA	TRBV7-9	TRBJ1-1
CASSTRLVTGELFF	once	TRBV19	TRBJ2-2
CASRGTGGNSPLHF	once	TRBV5-6	TRBJ1-6
CASSIDLGTNYEQYF	NA	TRBV19	TRBJ2-7
CASSFGAYNEQFF	NA	TRBV7-9	TRBJ2-1
CATSALTSGRNTGELFF	once	TRBV24-1	TRBJ2-2
CASSSRDRENYEQYF	NA	TRBV7-9	TRBJ2-7
CASSYSSPEYEQYF	NA	TRBV6-5	TRBJ2-7
CASSLNPGENSPLHF	once	TRBV5-1	TRBJ1-6
CATGRGANVLTF	NA	TRBV27	TRBJ2-6
CATSGGSGRNTGELFF	NA	TRBV24-1	TRBJ2-2
CASSVGRGAYEQYF	NA	TRBV7-2	TRBJ2-7
CASSLPGLAGVWEQFF	NA	TRBV5-4	TRBJ2-1
CASRPGTSGRFYEQYF	once	TRBV5-4	TRBJ2-7
CASSIADRKTQRFGYTF	NA	TRBV19	TRBJ1-2
CASSEIGLGNSPLHF	NA	TRBV6-1	TRBJ1-6
CASSYSKGTSIQHF	few	TRBV6-5	TRBJ1-5
CASSPDRGPLNEQYF	NA	TRBV3-1/TRBV3-2	TRBJ2-7
CASSLVSGFSGRTTYNEQFF	NA	TRBV7-8	TRBJ2-1
CASSQRTGTSGNTDTQYF	NA	TRBV3-1/TRBV3-2	TRBJ2-3
CASSLSRTGVGEAFF	NA	TRBV27	TRBJ1-1
CASSYSMAQAGSGYTF	NA	TRBV6-5	TRBJ1-2
CATIDRGGTGELFF	NA	TRBV10-3	TRBJ2-2
CASSAPLKGRNYEQYF	NA	TRBV7-8	TRBJ2-7
CASSSLPPGSGYNEQFF	NA	TRBV6-2/TRBV6-3	TRBJ2-1
CASSVSPGGDGSTEAFF	NA	TRBV2	TRBJ1-1
CASSQDSTPASEQYF	once	TRBV4-3	TRBJ2-7
CASKAGGPTGELFF	few	TRBV19	TRBJ2-2
CASSYRLAGGAVSYEQYF	NA	TRBV6-2/TRBV6-3	TRBJ2-7